This T cell receptor (beta chain) was found in a study of blood T cell repertoires in COVID-19 (TCRdb year 2020). As for the study more broadly: Samples covering the acute and convalescent phases of COVID-19 were provided by collaborators in the United States, Italy and Spain. The prospective study material was composed of cDNA or gDNA derived from T cells, B-cell-depleted T cells, or PBMCs. Deeply sampled blood TCRbeta repertoires from subjects exposed to, actively infected with, or recovered from COVID-19 were included in the dataset. A freely available public database, intended as a resource for researchers studying the immune response to SARS-CoV-2, is where the repertoires were released. Samples came from the ongoing ImmuneRACE study (first 160 participants) plus 1,254 subjects from 6 global collaborators. Sample metadata almost always included a de-identified subject ID, COVID-19 status, age in years and sex. Where available, HLA class I and class II types were taken from metadata supplied by the sample provider and were not determined by assay-based typing. Overall study results and their limits: How much clinical and demographic metadata was included differed by source and by participant, and the metadata was provided uncurated.

Each collaborating institution followed its own protocols to collect whole blood in K2EDTA tubes. For TCRbeta analysis, collaborators shipped samples as frozen whole blood, isolated PBMCs, or DNA extracted from either of those sample types. TCRbeta CDR3 regions were amplified from genomic DNA by means of the immunoSEQ Assay, a bias-controlled multiplex PCR. Turning to the authors' computational methods: Nucleated cell counts per sample were estimated from amplification of reference gene primers within the assay. To quantify the absolute abundance of each unique TCRbeta CDR3 rearrangement, sequence reads were collapsed and filtered. Productive Simpson clonality was computed per sample as the square root of Simpson's diversity index over productive rearrangements. TCRdb took over this immuneACCESS table, retaining in-frame rearrangements with V and J assigned. Such tables are incomplete; in checked studies, under half of the missing clones stem from an unresolved V gene, and the remainder is unexplained. V, J and clone size are those of that table, while D and trimming were read from the DNA. The sample yields some 120,000 clones; 75% to 85% were counted once. Of the sample, more than 35% falls within the top ten clones.

The CDR3 holds 12 amino acids from the cysteine to the phenylalanine. Only the CDR3 DNA stays, 36 bases, in frame from base 1. As encoded in the germline V gene (reference sequence), CDR1 is GTSNPN while CDR2 is SVGIG. V is pared back by 8 bases and J by 6 bases, with 15 bases lying between the germline termini. Points on this clone: It lacks a known antigen. No much larger clone is present one base from it, and per-base qualities are unavailable.

This sequence originates from a man aged 40-50 years with active or convalescent COVID-19. The material sequenced was peripheral blood. The chain was built from TRBV30 and TRBJ2-3; TRBD1 might be the D gene, on 6 matching bases. CDR3 region: CARDTRGDTQYF. The DNA sequence is as follows: TGTGCCCGGGACACCCGCGGGGATACGCAGTATTTT.